This TCR beta chain comes out of a study of T cell clonotyping in hematopoietic cell transplantation. Looking at the study overall: Recipient samples before transplant were obtained post-cytoreduction. Study-wide results and caveats: No sorting was done, leaving CD4 and CD8 contributions mixed. At the given depth, recipient repertoires were over 95% de novo clonotypes.

Time point indicated: recipient sample about 28 days before transplant, after cytoreduction. Recipients were bled about 28 days pretransplant and at posttransplant days 30, 100, 180. On this clone: Its specificity is unknown. One junction end disagrees with the germline gene, perhaps due to a read error.

The CDR3 is made up of 13 amino acids. Germline CDR1 is LNHDA and CDR2 is SQIVND (reference sequence). The protocol was immunoSEQ multiplex PCR, while the TCRdb copy is restricted to in-frame clones and leaves out a portion. The data hold 25,000 to 30,000 clones, with approximately 82% observed a single time. Sequencing was performed on peripheral blood mononuclear cells, taken before stem cell transplant. The sequence was collected from a man aged 35-49 years with acute myeloid leukemia. Some clones in this sample may be carry-over from other donors' samples. The chain uses TRBV19 and TRBJ2-2; maybe TRBD2 (6 bases). The CDR3 DNA reads as TGTGCCAGTAGGATAGCGGACACCGGGGAGCTGTTTTTT. Translation: CASRIADTGELFF.